Listed below are T cell receptor beta chains from one sample, sequenced in a study of regulatory T cells in long-lasting Graves disease. From the multiplex PCR reads, TCRdb called clonotypes with MiXCR, one entry per CDR3 protein. Seen here are 450,000 or so distinct CDR3 sequences, 20% to 25% observed once, and the top ten hold about an eighth. The sequences come from peripheral blood mononuclear cells (PBMCs), collected when the disease was refractory, from a patient treated with antithyroid drugs. Receptor source: a female donor with Graves disease. The CDR3 runs from the conserved cysteine through the conserved F or W. D genes are given only for firm matches. The listing skips clone size in some rows; elsewhere it reads once, few, many or a size class.

V gene: TRBV7-3
D gene: TRBD2
J gene: TRBJ2-1
clone size: NA
CDR3 DNA: TGTGCCAGCAGCTTGTTAGGGACTAGCGGGAGCTCCTACAATGAGCAGTTCTTC
CDR3 protein: CASSLLGTSGSSYNEQFF

V gene: TRBV7-8
D gene: TRBD1
J gene: TRBJ1-2
clone size: NA
CDR3 DNA: TGTGCCACCTACAACAGGGGGCGCGACTATGGCTACACCTTC
CDR3 protein: CATYNRGRDYGYTF

V gene: TRBV7-2
D gene: TRBD1
J gene: TRBJ1-4
clone size: few
CDR3 DNA: TGTGCCAGCAGCCCCTCAGGGGGCTATGAAAAACTGTTTTTT
CDR3 protein: CASSPSGGYEKLFF

V gene: TRBV28
D gene: NA
J gene: TRBJ2-1
clone size: few
CDR3 DNA: TGTGCCAGCAGTTTGTTGGGACGCAACCCTAATGAGCAGTTCTTC
CDR3 protein: CASSLLGRNPNEQFF

V gene: TRBV5-1
D gene: TRBD2
J gene: TRBJ2-7
clone size: few
CDR3 DNA: TGTGCCAGCAGCTTAGACTTAGCGGGATCCTACGAGCAGTACTTC
CDR3 protein: CASSLDLAGSYEQYF

V gene: TRBV12-3/TRBV12-4
D gene: NA
J gene: TRBJ1-6
clone size: many
CDR3 DNA: TGTGCCAGCAGTTCTCAATGGAGTAATTCACCCCTCCACTTT
CDR3 protein: CASSSQWSNSPLHF

V gene: TRBV2
D gene: NA
J gene: TRBJ2-7
clone size: many
CDR3 DNA: TGTGCCAGCATGACCGACAGCCGACTACACTACGAGCAGTACTTC
CDR3 protein: CASMTDSRLHYEQYF

V gene: TRBV19
D gene: TRBD2
J gene: TRBJ2-6
clone size: NA
CDR3 DNA: TGTGCCAGTAGTATGGCGGGGGCTGGGGCCAACGTCCTGACTTTC
CDR3 protein: CASSMAGAGANVLTF

V gene: TRBV30
D gene: NA
J gene: TRBJ2-5
clone size: many
CDR3 DNA: TGTGCCTGGAGTGTAGCGGAAGAGACCCAGTACTTC
CDR3 protein: CAWSVAEETQYF

V gene: TRBV12-3/TRBV12-4
D gene: TRBD2
J gene: TRBJ2-7
clone size: many
CDR3 DNA: TGTGCCAGCAGTCCCTCTAGCGGCTCCTACGAGCAGTACTTC
CDR3 protein: CASSPSSGSYEQYF

V gene: TRBV7-9
D gene: NA
J gene: TRBJ2-7
clone size: many
CDR3 DNA: TGTGCCAGCAGTCCGTCCGGGGGCTACGAGCAGTACTTC
CDR3 protein: CASSPSGGYEQYF

V gene: TRBV6-2/TRBV6-3
D gene: TRBD1
J gene: TRBJ1-1
clone size: NA
CDR3 DNA: TGTGCCAGCACTGCTTGGGACAGCCTAAACACTGAAGCTTTCTTT
CDR3 protein: CASTAWDSLNTEAFF

V gene: TRBV29-1
D gene: TRBD1
J gene: TRBJ1-2
clone size: many
CDR3 DNA: TGCAGCGTTGAAGTAACCCAGACAGGGAGTTCTATTTATGGCTACACCTTC
CDR3 protein: CSVEVTQTGSSIYGYTF

V gene: TRBV6-2/TRBV6-3
D gene: TRBD1
J gene: TRBJ1-2
clone size: many
CDR3 DNA: TGTGCCAGTCGGGGGGGGACAGGGGATGGCTACACCTTC
CDR3 protein: CASRGGTGDGYTF

V gene: TRBV10-3
D gene: TRBD1
J gene: TRBJ1-2
clone size: many
CDR3 DNA: TGTGCCATCAGTGAGTCCAGCCGGGACAGGATCTATGGCTACACCTTC
CDR3 protein: CAISESSRDRIYGYTF

V gene: TRBV6-1
D gene: TRBD1
J gene: TRBJ1-3
clone size: few
CDR3 DNA: TGTGCCAGCAGTCCTCCGGGACAGAAAAGAAACACCATATATTTT
CDR3 protein: CASSPPGQKRNTIYF

V gene: TRBV2
D gene: NA
J gene: TRBJ2-6
clone size: many
CDR3 DNA: TGTGCCAGCAGTGAAAGCAGGGCTGGGGCCAACGTCCTGACTTTC
CDR3 protein: CASSESRAGANVLTF

V gene: TRBV5-4
D gene: TRBD2
J gene: TRBJ2-2
clone size: NA
CDR3 DNA: TGTGCCAGCAGCCTAAGACTAGCCTGGAACACCGGGGAGCTGTTTTTT
CDR3 protein: CASSLRLAWNTGELFF

V gene: TRBV7-8
D gene: NA
J gene: TRBJ2-5
clone size: many
CDR3 DNA: TGTGCCAGCAGCCCCGGGACGGCGGATTCCGTAGAGACCCAGTACTTC
CDR3 protein: CASSPGTADSVETQYF

V gene: TRBV3-1
D gene: NA
J gene: TRBJ1-1
clone size: many
CDR3 DNA: TGTGCCAGCAGCCAAGGAGGAGGTGTACAAGCTTTCTTT
CDR3 protein: CASSQGGGVQAFF

V gene: TRBV10-3
D gene: TRBD2
J gene: TRBJ2-2
clone size: NA
CDR3 DNA: TGTGCCATCAGTGAGTCCCAGCGGGAGTCCGGGGAGCTGTTTTTT
CDR3 protein: CAISESQRESGELFF

V gene: TRBV30
D gene: TRBD1
J gene: TRBJ2-7
clone size: NA
CDR3 DNA: TGTGCCTGGTGTACCGGGACAGTGCAGGCCTACGAGCAGTACTTC
CDR3 protein: CAWCTGTVQAYEQYF

V gene: TRBV20-1
D gene: TRBD1
J gene: TRBJ1-3
clone size: NA
CDR3 DNA: TGCAGTGCTAGACAGGGGGAATACACTGGAAACACCATATATTTT
CDR3 protein: CSARQGEYTGNTIYF

V gene: TRBV12-3/TRBV12-4
D gene: TRBD1
J gene: TRBJ1-5
clone size: few
CDR3 DNA: TGTGCCAGCGGTTACTACAGGGGGCCGGGTAATCAGCCCCAGCATTTT
CDR3 protein: CASGYYRGPGNQPQHF

V gene: TRBV20-1
D gene: NA
J gene: TRBJ1-6
clone size: few
CDR3 DNA: TGCAGTGCTAGAGATTCTAATTCACCCCTCCACTTT
CDR3 protein: CSARDSNSPLHF

V gene: TRBV6-1
D gene: NA
J gene: TRBJ1-2
clone size: few
CDR3 DNA: TGTGCCAGCAGCCCAACCGACAGCTATGGCTACACCTTC
CDR3 protein: CASSPTDSYGYTF

V gene: TRBV7-2
D gene: TRBD1
J gene: TRBJ2-5
clone size: many
CDR3 DNA: TGTGCCAGCAGCTTGGGACAGGGGGTAGAGACCCAGTACTTC
CDR3 protein: CASSLGQGVETQYF

V gene: TRBV7-9
D gene: TRBD1
J gene: TRBJ2-2
clone size: NA
CDR3 DNA: TGTGCCAGCAGCTTTATCAGGGGGAGACTTCAATCCCCCGGGGAGCTGTTTTTT
CDR3 protein: CASSFIRGRLQSPGELFF

V gene: TRBV19
D gene: NA
J gene: TRBJ1-1
clone size: NA
CDR3 DNA: TGTGCCAGTAATGAGGGCCTGAACACTGAAGCTTTCTTT
CDR3 protein: CASNEGLNTEAFF

V gene: TRBV20-1
D gene: NA
J gene: TRBJ2-7
clone size: NA
CDR3 DNA: TGCAGTGCTAGAGACCCGAGGGCCGATATCGAGCAGTACTTC
CDR3 protein: CSARDPRADIEQYF

V gene: TRBV7-2
D gene: NA
J gene: TRBJ2-7
clone size: many
CDR3 DNA: TGTGCCAGCAGCTTAAGTGGGACTGGGGAGCAGTACTTC
CDR3 protein: CASSLSGTGEQYF

V gene: TRBV20-1
D gene: NA
J gene: TRBJ2-5
clone size: many
CDR3 DNA: TGCAGTGCTACCGGCGGGACACGACAAGAGACCCAGTACTTC
CDR3 protein: CSATGGTRQETQYF

V gene: TRBV6-5
D gene: TRBD2
J gene: TRBJ2-1
clone size: NA
CDR3 DNA: TGTGCCAGCAGTTACTCTAGCGGGAGGGCCATGTTCTTC
CDR3 protein: CASSYSSGRAMFF

V gene: TRBV6-2/TRBV6-3
D gene: NA
J gene: TRBJ2-7
clone size: few
CDR3 DNA: TGTGCCAGCAGTTACGGGTCGAGCTCCTACGAGCAGTACTTC
CDR3 protein: CASSYGSSSYEQYF

V gene: TRBV2
D gene: NA
J gene: TRBJ2-1
clone size: many
CDR3 DNA: TGTGCCAGCAGTGGGGCAGAACCTTCCTACAATGAGCAGTTCTTC
CDR3 protein: CASSGAEPSYNEQFF

V gene: TRBV28
D gene: NA
J gene: TRBJ1-5
clone size: many
CDR3 DNA: TGTGCCAGCAGACGTACCGGGGGGATTCGTGACAATCAGCCCCAGCATTTT
CDR3 protein: CASRRTGGIRDNQPQHF

V gene: TRBV27
D gene: NA
J gene: TRBJ1-3
clone size: few
CDR3 DNA: TGTGCCAGCAGTTTAGAACCCTCTGGAAACACCATATATTTT
CDR3 protein: CASSLEPSGNTIYF

V gene: TRBV4-2
D gene: TRBD1
J gene: TRBJ2-2
clone size: once
CDR3 DNA: TGTGCCAGCAGCCAAGTTACAGGGGGGATCGGGGAGCTGTTTTTT
CDR3 protein: CASSQVTGGIGELFF

V gene: TRBV9
D gene: NA
J gene: TRBJ1-2
clone size: many
CDR3 DNA: TGTGCCAGCAGCGTAGCGACAGCTAACTATGGCTACACCTTC
CDR3 protein: CASSVATANYGYTF

V gene: TRBV30
D gene: NA
J gene: TRBJ1-4
clone size: NA
CDR3 DNA: TGTGCCTGGAGTGTACTAGATGAAAAACTGTTTTTT
CDR3 protein: CAWSVLDEKLFF

V gene: TRBV2
D gene: TRBD1
J gene: TRBJ1-2
clone size: many
CDR3 DNA: TGTGCCAGCCCAACAGGGGACTATGGCTACACCTTC
CDR3 protein: CASPTGDYGYTF

V gene: TRBV18
D gene: NA
J gene: TRBJ2-5
clone size: NA
CDR3 DNA: TGTGCCAGCTCACCATCTCCCCGGGAGACCCAGTACTTC
CDR3 protein: CASSPSPRETQYF

V gene: TRBV12-3/TRBV12-4
D gene: TRBD2
J gene: TRBJ2-7
clone size: few
CDR3 DNA: TGTGCCAGCAGTTTAGGACTAGCGGGAGGGTGGGCCTACGAGCAGTACTTC
CDR3 protein: CASSLGLAGGWAYEQYF

V gene: TRBV20-1
D gene: NA
J gene: TRBJ2-4
clone size: NA
CDR3 DNA: TGCAGTGCTAGAGGAGCGGACACCCATTCCAAAAACATTCAGTACTTC
CDR3 protein: CSARGADTHSKNIQYF

V gene: TRBV11-3
D gene: NA
J gene: TRBJ2-2
clone size: NA
CDR3 DNA: TGTGCCAGCAGAGGGGAGGCCCTGGCCGGGGAGCTGTTTTTT
CDR3 protein: CASRGEALAGELFF

V gene: TRBV12-3/TRBV12-4
D gene: TRBD1
J gene: TRBJ1-3
clone size: NA
CDR3 DNA: TGTGCCAGCAGAAACAGGGGTTCGATAAGAAACACCATATATTTT
CDR3 protein: CASRNRGSIRNTIYF